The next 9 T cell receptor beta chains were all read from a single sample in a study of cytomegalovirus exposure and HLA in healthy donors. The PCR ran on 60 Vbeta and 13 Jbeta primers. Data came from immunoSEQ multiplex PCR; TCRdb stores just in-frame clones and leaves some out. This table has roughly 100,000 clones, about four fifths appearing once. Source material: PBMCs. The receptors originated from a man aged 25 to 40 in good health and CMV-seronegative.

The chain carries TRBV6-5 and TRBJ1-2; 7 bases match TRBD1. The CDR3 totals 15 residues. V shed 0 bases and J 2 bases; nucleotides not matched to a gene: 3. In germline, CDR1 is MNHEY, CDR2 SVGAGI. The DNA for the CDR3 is TGTGCCAGCAGTTACTCACAGGGGCTCAACTATGGCTACACCTTC. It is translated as CASSYSQGLNYGYTF.

The CDR3 DNA is TGTGCCAGCAGTGTTAGACAGGGTTGGGACTATGGCTACACCTTC. Its protein is CASSVRQGWDYGYTF. The genes are TRBV27 and TRBJ1-2, with TRBD1 matching 7 bases. Losses at the gene ends were 5 bases for V and 3 bases for J; bases not matched to a gene: 9. The CDR3 has 15 amino acids. The germline CDR1 and CDR2 sequences are MNHEY and SMNVEV (reference sequence).

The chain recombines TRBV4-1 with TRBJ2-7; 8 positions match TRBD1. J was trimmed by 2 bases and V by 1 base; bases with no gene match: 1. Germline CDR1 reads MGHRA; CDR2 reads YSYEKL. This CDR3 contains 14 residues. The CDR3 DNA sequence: TGCGCCAGCAGCCAAGTGGACAGGGCCTACGAGCAGTACTTC. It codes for CASSQVDRAYEQYF.

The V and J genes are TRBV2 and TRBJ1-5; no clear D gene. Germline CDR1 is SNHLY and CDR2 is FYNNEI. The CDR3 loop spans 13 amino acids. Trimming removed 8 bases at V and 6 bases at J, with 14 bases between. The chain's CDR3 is CASRRGRGQPQHF. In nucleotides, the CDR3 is TGTGCCAGCCGCCGGGGTCGAGGTCAGCCCCAGCATTTT.

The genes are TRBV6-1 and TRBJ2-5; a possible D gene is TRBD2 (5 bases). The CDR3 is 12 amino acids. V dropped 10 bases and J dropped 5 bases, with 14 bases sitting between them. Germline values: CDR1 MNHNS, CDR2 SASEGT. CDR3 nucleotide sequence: TGTGCCACCCGGACTTCCCCGGAGACCCAGTACTTC. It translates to CATRTSPETQYF.

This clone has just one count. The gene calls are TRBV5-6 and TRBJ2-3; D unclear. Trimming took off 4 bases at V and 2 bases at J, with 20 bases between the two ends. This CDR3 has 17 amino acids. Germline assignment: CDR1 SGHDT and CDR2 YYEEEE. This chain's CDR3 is CASSPRIADTSTDTQYF. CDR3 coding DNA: TGTGCCAGCAGCCCCCGGATAGCCGATACTTCCACAGATACGCAGTATTTT.

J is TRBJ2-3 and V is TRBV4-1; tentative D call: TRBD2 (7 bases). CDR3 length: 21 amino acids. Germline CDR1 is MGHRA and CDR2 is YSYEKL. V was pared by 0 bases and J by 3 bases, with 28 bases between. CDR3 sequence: CASSQDVGRGPAGAGTDTQYF. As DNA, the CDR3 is TGCGCCAGCAGCCAAGACGTGGGCAGGGGCCCCGCGGGAGCTGGTACAGATACGCAGTATTTT.

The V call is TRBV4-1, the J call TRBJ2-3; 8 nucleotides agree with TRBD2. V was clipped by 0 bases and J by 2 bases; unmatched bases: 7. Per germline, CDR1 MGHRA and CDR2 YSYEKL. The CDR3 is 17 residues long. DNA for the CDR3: TGCGCCAGCAGCCAAGACGCGCAGCGGGGGTCCACAGATACGCAGTATTTT. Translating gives CASSQDAQRGSTDTQYF.

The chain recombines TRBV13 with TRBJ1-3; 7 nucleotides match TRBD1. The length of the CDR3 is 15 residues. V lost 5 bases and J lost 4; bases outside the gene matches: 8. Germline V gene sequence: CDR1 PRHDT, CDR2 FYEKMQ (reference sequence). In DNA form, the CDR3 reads TGTGCCAGCAGCCACAAAACAGGGGCCGGAAACACCATATATTTT. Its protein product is CASSHKTGAGNTIYF.